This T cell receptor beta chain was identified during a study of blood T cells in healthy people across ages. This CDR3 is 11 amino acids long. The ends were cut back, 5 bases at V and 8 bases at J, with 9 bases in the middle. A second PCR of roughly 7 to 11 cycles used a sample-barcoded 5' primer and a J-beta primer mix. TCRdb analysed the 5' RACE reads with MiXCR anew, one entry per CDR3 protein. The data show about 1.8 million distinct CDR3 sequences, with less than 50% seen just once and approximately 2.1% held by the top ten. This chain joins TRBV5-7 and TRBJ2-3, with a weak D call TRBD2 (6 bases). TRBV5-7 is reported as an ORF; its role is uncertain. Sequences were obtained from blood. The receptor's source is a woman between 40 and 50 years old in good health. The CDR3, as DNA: TGTGCCAGCAGGGAGGAGGGTACGCAGTATTTT. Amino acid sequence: CASREEGTQYF.